The rows below give T cell receptor beta chains drawn from one sample of a study of blood T cell repertoires in COVID-19. Assay used: immunoSEQ multiplex PCR; TCRdb lists only in-frame clones, some missing. Among 50,000 to 60,000 clones listed, approximately 91% were seen once. The sample comprised peripheral blood. The receptors here all came from a man aged 60 to 75 with active COVID-19. CDR3s include the opening cysteine and the closing phenylalanine or tryptophan. A D gene is named only where the DNA matches it firmly. Clone size is not always given. Where it is, it says once, few, many or a class for expanded clones.

v_call: TRBV6-4
clone_size: once
d_call: TRBD1
j_call: TRBJ1-2
cdr3_aa: CASSVDRGIGYGYTF
cdr3_nt: TGTGCCAGCAGTGTTGACAGGGGGATCGGCTATGGCTACACCTTC

v_call: TRBV28
clone_size: once
d_call: TRBD2
j_call: TRBJ2-2
cdr3_aa: CASSLGAGGKAGELFF
cdr3_nt: TGTGCCAGCAGTTTAGGAGCGGGAGGGAAGGCCGGGGAGCTGTTTTTT

v_call: TRBV30
clone_size: few
d_call: TRBD1
j_call: TRBJ2-7
cdr3_aa: CAWSVGRTGPYEQYF
cdr3_nt: TGTGCCTGGAGTGTCGGAAGGACAGGTCCCTACGAGCAGTACTTC

v_call: TRBV9
clone_size: once
d_call: TRBD2
j_call: TRBJ2-2
cdr3_aa: CASSAGDYLNTGELFF
cdr3_nt: TGTGCCAGCAGCGCCGGGGACTACCTTAACACCGGGGAGCTGTTTTTT

v_call: TRBV27
clone_size: -
d_call: TRBD2
j_call: TRBJ2-1
cdr3_aa: CASSSPRTSGSGHEQFF
cdr3_nt: TGTGCCAGCAGTTCCCCACGGACTAGCGGGAGTGGGCATGAGCAGTTCTTC

v_call: TRBV7-9
clone_size: -
d_call: TRBD1
j_call: TRBJ2-7
cdr3_aa: CASSPAGTGKEQYF
cdr3_nt: TGTGCCAGCAGCCCGGCCGGGACAGGGAAGGAGCAGTACTTC

v_call: TRBV19
clone_size: -
d_call: TRBD2
j_call: TRBJ2-3
cdr3_aa: CASSGAGVTDTQYF
cdr3_nt: TGTGCCAGTAGTGGGGCGGGAGTGACAGATACGCAGTATTTT

v_call: TRBV19
clone_size: -
d_call: TRBD2
j_call: TRBJ2-7
cdr3_aa: CASRIAGGLDEQYF
cdr3_nt: TGTGCCAGTAGAATAGCGGGAGGGTTGGACGAGCAGTACTTC

v_call: TRBV7-2
clone_size: -
d_call: -
j_call: TRBJ2-7
cdr3_aa: CASSARSGYEQYF
cdr3_nt: TGTGCCAGCAGCGCCCGTAGCGGCTACGAGCAGTACTTC

v_call: TRBV2
clone_size: -
d_call: TRBD1
j_call: TRBJ2-3
cdr3_aa: CASSEGQGAQWDTQYF
cdr3_nt: TGTGCCAGCAGTGAAGGACAGGGGGCGCAATGGGATACGCAGTATTTT

v_call: TRBV29-1
clone_size: -
d_call: TRBD1
j_call: TRBJ2-5
cdr3_aa: CSAGTGPRETQYF
cdr3_nt: TGCAGCGCAGGGACAGGGCCCCGGGAGACCCAGTACTTC

v_call: TRBV2
clone_size: -
d_call: -
j_call: TRBJ1-2
cdr3_aa: CASSGGRAVNYGYTF
cdr3_nt: TGTGCCAGCAGTGGGGGCAGGGCGGTCAACTATGGCTACACCTTC

v_call: TRBV5-1
clone_size: -
d_call: -
j_call: TRBJ2-1
cdr3_aa: CASSLQTYNEQFF
cdr3_nt: TGCGCCAGCAGCCTACAGACCTACAATGAGCAGTTCTTC

v_call: TRBV9
clone_size: -
d_call: TRBD2
j_call: TRBJ2-2
cdr3_aa: CASSRRTSVRAGELFF
cdr3_nt: TGTGCCAGCAGCCGACGGACTAGCGTTCGCGCCGGGGAGCTGTTTTTT

v_call: TRBV2
clone_size: -
d_call: TRBD2
j_call: TRBJ2-7
cdr3_aa: CASSERGGRKSYEQYF
cdr3_nt: TGTGCCAGCAGTGAAAGAGGCGGGAGAAAGTCCTACGAGCAGTACTTC

v_call: TRBV2
clone_size: -
d_call: TRBD1
j_call: TRBJ1-2
cdr3_aa: CAKTGTGESNGYTF
cdr3_nt: TGTGCCAAAACCGGGACAGGGGAATCTAATGGCTACACCTTC

v_call: TRBV5-1
clone_size: -
d_call: TRBD1
j_call: TRBJ2-1
cdr3_aa: CASSWGTESNEQFF
cdr3_nt: TGCGCCAGCAGCTGGGGGACAGAGAGCAATGAGCAGTTCTTC

v_call: TRBV11-2
clone_size: -
d_call: TRBD1
j_call: TRBJ2-3
cdr3_aa: CASSRRDRVFTDTQYF
cdr3_nt: TGTGCCAGCAGCCGACGGGACAGGGTTTTCACAGATACGCAGTATTTT

v_call: TRBV11-2
clone_size: -
d_call: TRBD1
j_call: TRBJ2-7
cdr3_aa: CASSPDRVAYEQYF
cdr3_nt: TGTGCCAGCAGCCCCGACAGGGTCGCCTACGAGCAGTACTTC

v_call: TRBV9
clone_size: -
d_call: TRBD1
j_call: TRBJ2-7
cdr3_aa: CASSEGQGLDEQYF
cdr3_nt: TGTGCCAGCAGCGAGGGACAGGGTTTGGACGAGCAGTACTTC

v_call: TRBV5-1
clone_size: -
d_call: TRBD1
j_call: TRBJ2-5
cdr3_aa: CASSLNRGLQWGTQETQYF
cdr3_nt: TGCGCCAGCAGCTTGAACAGGGGCCTACAGTGGGGTACTCAAGAGACCCAGTACTTC

v_call: TRBV7-6
clone_size: -
d_call: TRBD2
j_call: TRBJ2-1
cdr3_aa: CASSRRPPTSGRYYNEQFF
cdr3_nt: TGTGCCAGCAGCCGGCGGCCACCGACTAGCGGGAGATACTACAATGAGCAGTTCTTC

v_call: TRBV7-2
clone_size: -
d_call: TRBD2
j_call: TRBJ2-7
cdr3_aa: CASSWRAGGPYEQYF
cdr3_nt: TGTGCCAGCAGCTGGAGAGCGGGAGGGCCCTACGAGCAGTACTTC

v_call: TRBV7-9
clone_size: few
d_call: -
j_call: TRBJ2-6
cdr3_aa: CASSLARPSSGANVLTF
cdr3_nt: TGTGCCAGCAGCTTGGCCAGGCCAAGCTCTGGGGCCAACGTCCTGACTTTC

v_call: TRBV19
clone_size: -
d_call: TRBD2
j_call: TRBJ2-3
cdr3_aa: CASSIGGVPTDTQYF
cdr3_nt: TGTGCCAGTAGTATTGGGGGGGTCCCCACAGATACGCAGTATTTT